This T cell receptor beta chain was recorded in a study of blood T cell repertoires in COVID-19. At the level of the study: T cells, B-cell-depleted T cells, or PBMCs supplied cDNA or gDNA.

Per the original data handling: The assay estimated nucleated cells by amplifying reference gene primers. Using immunoSEQ multiplex PCR, the repertoire was profiled, and TCRdb retains in-frame clones only, with some absent. V, J and clone size derive from that table, while D and trimming were established from the DNA sequence. The sample includes around 700,000 clones, over 80% of them seen just once. The clonotype comes from a woman between 18 and 29 years old with acute or convalescent COVID-19. Material for sequencing was peripheral blood.

Here the CDR3 DNA reads TGTGCCAGCAGTGAGGGACAGAGCACAGATACGCAGTATTTT. It translates to CASSEGQSTDTQYF. The chain carries TRBV6-4 and TRBJ2-3; 7 bases map to TRBD1. The CDR3 contains 14 residues. Germline V lookup: CDR1 MRHNA, CDR2 SNTAGT. V was clipped by 3 bases and J by 0 bases; unmatched bases: 0.